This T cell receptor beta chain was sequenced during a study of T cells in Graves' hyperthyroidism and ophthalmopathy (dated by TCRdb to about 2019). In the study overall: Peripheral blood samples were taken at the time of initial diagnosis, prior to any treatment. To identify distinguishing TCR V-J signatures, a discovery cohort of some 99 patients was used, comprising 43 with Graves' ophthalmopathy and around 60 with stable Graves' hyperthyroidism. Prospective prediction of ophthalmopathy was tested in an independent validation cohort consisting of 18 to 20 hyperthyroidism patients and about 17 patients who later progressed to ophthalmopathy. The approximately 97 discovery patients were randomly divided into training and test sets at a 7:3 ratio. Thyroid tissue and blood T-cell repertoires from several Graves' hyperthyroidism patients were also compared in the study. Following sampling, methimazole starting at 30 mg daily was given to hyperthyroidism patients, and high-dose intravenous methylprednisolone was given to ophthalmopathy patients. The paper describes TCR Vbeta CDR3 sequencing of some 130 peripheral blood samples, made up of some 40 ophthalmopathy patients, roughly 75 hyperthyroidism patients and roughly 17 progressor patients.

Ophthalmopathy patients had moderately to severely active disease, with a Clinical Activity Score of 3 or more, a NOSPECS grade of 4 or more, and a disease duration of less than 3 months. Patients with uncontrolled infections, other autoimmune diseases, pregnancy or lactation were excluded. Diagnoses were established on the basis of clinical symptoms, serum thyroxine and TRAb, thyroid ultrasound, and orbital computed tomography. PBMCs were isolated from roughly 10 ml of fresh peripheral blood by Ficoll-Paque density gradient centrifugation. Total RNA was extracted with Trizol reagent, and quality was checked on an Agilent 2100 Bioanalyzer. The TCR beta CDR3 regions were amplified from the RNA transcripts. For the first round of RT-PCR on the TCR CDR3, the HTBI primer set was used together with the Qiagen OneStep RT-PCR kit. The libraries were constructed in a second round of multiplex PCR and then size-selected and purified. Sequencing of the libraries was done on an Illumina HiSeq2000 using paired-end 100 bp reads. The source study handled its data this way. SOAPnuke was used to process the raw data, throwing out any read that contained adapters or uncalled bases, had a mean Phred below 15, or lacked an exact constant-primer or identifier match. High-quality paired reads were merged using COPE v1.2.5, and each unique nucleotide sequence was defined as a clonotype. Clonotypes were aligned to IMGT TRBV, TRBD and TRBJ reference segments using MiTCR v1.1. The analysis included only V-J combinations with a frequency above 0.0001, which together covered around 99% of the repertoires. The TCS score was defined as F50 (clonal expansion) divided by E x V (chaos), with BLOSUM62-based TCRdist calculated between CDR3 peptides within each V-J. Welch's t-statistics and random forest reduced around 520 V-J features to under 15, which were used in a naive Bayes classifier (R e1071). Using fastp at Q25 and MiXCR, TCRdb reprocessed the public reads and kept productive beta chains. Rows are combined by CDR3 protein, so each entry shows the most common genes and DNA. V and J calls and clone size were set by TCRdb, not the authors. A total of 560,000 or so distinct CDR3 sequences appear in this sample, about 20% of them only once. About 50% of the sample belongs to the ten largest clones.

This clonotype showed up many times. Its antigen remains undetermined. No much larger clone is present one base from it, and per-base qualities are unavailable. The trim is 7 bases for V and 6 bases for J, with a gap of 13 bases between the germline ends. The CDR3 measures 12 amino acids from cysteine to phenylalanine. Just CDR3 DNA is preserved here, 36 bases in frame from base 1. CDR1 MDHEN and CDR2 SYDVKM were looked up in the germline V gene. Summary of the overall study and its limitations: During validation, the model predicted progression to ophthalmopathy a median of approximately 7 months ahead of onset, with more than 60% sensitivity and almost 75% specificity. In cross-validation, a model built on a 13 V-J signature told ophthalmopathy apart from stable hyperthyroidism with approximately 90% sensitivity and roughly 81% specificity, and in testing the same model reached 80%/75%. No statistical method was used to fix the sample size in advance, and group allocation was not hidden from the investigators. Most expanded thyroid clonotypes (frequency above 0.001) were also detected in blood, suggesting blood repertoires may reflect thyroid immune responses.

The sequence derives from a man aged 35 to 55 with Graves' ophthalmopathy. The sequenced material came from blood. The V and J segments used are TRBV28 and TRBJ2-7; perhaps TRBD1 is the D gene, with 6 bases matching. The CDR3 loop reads CASNGLRGEQYF. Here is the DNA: TGTGCCAGCAACGGACTCAGGGGCGAGCAGTACTTC.